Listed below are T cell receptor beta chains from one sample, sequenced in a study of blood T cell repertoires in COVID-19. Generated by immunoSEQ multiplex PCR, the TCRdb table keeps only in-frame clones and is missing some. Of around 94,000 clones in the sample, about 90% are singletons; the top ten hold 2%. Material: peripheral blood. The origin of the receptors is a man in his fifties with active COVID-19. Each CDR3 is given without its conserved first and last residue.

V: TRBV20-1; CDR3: SASHSDTQY
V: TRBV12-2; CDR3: ASRLVRLWNTGELF
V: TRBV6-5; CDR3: ASGDKRYIQY
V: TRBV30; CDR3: AWSPSRDIYEQY
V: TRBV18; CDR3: ASSPRAGGSSYEQY
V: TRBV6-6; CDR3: ASSSSLAGAGDTQY
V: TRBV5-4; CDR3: ASSRTGEEKLF
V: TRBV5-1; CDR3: ASSLGQSGGYT
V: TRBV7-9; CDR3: ASSLPRGGAAYNEQF
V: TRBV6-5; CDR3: ASSYSSSGGADTQY
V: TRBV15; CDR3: ATSRVGERGNEQF
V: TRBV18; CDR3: ASSPSARGGSDTQY
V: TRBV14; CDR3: ASSPSPGLAGGRYNEQF
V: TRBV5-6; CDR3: ASSSFQGKNTEAF
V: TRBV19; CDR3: ASSVHSRPSGNTIY
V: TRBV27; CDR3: ASSLTGFSEQY
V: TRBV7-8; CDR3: ASSLGAGRSSYNEQF
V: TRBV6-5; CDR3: ASRPELGQGLGYT
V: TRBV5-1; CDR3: ASSGTGGRETQY
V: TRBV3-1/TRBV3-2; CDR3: ASSQGILAGGLSYNEQF
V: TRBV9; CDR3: ASSVGSLMNTEAF
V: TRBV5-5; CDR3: ASSFSLAGAPVYEQY
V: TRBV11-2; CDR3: ASSSLRGGPSGNTIY
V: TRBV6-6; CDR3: ASISLSGTEAF
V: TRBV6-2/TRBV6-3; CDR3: ASSWTVRGGYT
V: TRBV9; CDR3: ASTGNSLYGYT
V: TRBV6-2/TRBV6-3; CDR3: ASSYSSYTDTQY
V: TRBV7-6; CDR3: ASGWLAGRNEQF
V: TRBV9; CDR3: ASSVRTETEAF
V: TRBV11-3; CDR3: ASSLDGGAVDTQY
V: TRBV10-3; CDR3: AISGAGTSYNEQF
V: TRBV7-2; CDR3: ATGAGGPYNEQF
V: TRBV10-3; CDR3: AISDPNLDTYEQY
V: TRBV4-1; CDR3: ASSQEPVAAGDREGAEQF
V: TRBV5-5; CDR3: ASSLVTLAGGRPQETQY
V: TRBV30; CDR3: AWKGGPGELF
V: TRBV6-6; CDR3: ASSRGQVGTEAF
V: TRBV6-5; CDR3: ASSYISNTEAF
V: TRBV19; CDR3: ASRLAAPTYGYT
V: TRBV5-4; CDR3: ATSIGQTVKKLF
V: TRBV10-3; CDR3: AIRRGRENTEAF
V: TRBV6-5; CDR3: ASSYSGTGTNQPQH
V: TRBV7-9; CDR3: ASSRDNKQAF
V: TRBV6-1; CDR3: ASSEVKQY
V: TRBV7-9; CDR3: ASSGQIGAPYEQY
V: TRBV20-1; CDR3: SAQPEDTQY
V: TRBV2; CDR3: ATRQRGGPTGELF
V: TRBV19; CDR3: ASSMVLGLGGGELF
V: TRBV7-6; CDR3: ASSLVIGGGPYEQY
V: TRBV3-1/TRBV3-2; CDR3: ASSHSNTEAF
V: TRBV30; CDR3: AWSTGIANTEAF
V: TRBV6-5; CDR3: ATTQGGKAF
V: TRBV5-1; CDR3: ASRNSGAKGDTQY